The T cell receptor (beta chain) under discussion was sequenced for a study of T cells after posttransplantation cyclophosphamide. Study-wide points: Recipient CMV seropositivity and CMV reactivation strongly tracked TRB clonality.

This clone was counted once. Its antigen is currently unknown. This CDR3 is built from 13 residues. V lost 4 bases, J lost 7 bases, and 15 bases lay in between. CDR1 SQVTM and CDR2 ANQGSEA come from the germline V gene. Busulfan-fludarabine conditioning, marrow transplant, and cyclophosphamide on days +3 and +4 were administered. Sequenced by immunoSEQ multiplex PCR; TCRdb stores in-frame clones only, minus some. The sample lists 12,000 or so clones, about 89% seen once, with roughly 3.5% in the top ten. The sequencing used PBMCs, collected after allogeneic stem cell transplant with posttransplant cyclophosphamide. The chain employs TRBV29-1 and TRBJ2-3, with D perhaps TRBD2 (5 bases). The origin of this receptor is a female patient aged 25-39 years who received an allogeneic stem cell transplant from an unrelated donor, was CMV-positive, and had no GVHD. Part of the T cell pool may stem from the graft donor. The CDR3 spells CSVAIGGRNTQYF. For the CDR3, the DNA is TGCAGCGTTGCCATTGGAGGCAGAAATACGCAGTATTTT.